The entry that follows covers one T cell receptor beta chain sequence. Its antigen remains unidentified. Time point defined: pre-treatment sample, taken before nivolumab and TIL therapy. Adults with stage 4 NSCLC were enrolled in a phase I trial. This was the immunoSEQ v3 assay. Assay: immunoSEQ multiplex PCR; the TCRdb copy retains only in-frame clones and omits some. The sample lists about 53,000 clones; roughly 70% were seen once. This entry comes from a study of TIL therapy for anti-PD-1-resistant metastatic lung cancer. Study-wide points: This highly selected cohort may not generalize to typical lung cancer patients.

This TCR derives from a person aged 25 to 79 with non-small cell lung cancer. Material: blood, obtained at baseline.

The CDR3 bases are TGTGCCAGTAAAGATACCGGGACAGGGGACCCAGATACGCAGTATTTT. Its protein product is CASKDTGTGDPDTQYF. The gene calls are TRBV19 and TRBJ2-3; 10 positions agree with TRBD1. The CDR3 covers 16 residues. Unmatched junction bases numbered 11, after V lost 7 bases and J lost 4 bases. Germline CDR1 is LNHDA and CDR2 is SQIVND (reference sequence).